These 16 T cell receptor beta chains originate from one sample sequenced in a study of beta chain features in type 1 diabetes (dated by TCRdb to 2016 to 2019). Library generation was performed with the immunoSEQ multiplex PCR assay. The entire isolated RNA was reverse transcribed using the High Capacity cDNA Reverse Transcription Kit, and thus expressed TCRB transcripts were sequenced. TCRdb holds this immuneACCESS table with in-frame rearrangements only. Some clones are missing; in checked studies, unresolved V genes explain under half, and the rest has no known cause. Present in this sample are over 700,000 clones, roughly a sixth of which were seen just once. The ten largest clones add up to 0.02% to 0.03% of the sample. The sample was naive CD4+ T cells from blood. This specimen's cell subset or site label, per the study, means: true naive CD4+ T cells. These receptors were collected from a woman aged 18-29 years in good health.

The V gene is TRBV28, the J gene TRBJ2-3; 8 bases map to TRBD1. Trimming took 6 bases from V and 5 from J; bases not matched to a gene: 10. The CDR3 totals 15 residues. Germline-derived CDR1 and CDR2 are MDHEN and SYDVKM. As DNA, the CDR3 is TGTGCCAGCAGCGGGTGGACAGGGCGGGAAGATACGCAGTATTTT. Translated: CASSGWTGREDTQYF.

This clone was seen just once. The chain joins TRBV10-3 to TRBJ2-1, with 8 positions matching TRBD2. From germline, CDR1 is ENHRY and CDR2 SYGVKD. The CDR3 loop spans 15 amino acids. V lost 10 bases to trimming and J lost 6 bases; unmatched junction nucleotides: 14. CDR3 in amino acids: CATDGGAGVPNEQFF. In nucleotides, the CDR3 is TGTGCCACGGACGGGGGGGCGGGAGTCCCCAATGAGCAGTTCTTC.

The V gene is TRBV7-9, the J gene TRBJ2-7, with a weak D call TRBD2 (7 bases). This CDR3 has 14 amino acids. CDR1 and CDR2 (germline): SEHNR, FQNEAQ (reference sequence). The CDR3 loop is CAITRGRAPYEQYF. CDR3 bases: TGTGCTATCACGAGGGGGAGGGCCCCCTACGAGCAGTACTTC.

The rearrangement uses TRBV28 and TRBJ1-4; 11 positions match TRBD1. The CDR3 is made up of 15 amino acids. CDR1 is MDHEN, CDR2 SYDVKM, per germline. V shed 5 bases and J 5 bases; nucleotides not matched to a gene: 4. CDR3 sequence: CASSRWDRGNEKLFF. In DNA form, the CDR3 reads TGTGCCAGCAGTCGATGGGACAGGGGGAATGAAAAACTGTTTTTT.

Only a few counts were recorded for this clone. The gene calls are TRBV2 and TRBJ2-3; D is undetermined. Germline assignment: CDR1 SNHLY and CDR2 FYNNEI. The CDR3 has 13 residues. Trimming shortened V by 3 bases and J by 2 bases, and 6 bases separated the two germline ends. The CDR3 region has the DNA TGTGCCAGCAGTGACTCATACACAGATACGCAGTATTTT. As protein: CASSDSYTDTQYF.

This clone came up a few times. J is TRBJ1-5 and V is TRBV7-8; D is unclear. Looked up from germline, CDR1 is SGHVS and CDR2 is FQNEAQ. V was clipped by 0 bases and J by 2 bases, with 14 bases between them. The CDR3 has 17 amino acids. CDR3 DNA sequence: TGTGCCAGCAGCTTAGCGCCCTCGATCTCGCGCAATCAGCCCCAGCATTTT. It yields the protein CASSLAPSISRNQPQHF.

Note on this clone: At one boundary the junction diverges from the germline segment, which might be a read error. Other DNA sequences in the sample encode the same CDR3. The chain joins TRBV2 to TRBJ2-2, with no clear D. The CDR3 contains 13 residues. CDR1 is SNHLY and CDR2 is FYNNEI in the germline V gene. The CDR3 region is CASSEQNTGELFF. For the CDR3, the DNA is TGCGCCAGCAGTGAACAAAACACCGGGGAGCTGTTTTTT. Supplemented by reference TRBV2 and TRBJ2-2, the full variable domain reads EPEVTQTPSHQVTQMGQEVILRCVPISNHLYFYWYRQILGQKVEFLVSFYNNEISEKSEIFDDQFSVERPDGSNFTLKIRSTKLEDSAMYFCASSEQNTGELFFGEGSRLTVL.

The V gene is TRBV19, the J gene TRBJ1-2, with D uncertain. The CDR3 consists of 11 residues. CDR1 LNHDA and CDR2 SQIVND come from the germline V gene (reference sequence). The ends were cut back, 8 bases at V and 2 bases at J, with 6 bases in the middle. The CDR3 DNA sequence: TGTGCCAGTGAAGGGAACTATGGCTACACCTTC. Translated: CASEGNYGYTF.

The CDR3 DNA reads TGCGCCAGCAGCCAAGAGTTATTCTACGAGCAGTACTTC. Residues: CASSQELFYEQYF. The chain couples TRBV4-3 to TRBJ2-7; no clear D. The CDR3 sequence is 13 residues long. CDR1 is LGHNA and CDR2 is YSLEER in the germline V gene. The ends were cut back, 0 bases at V and 3 bases at J, with 6 bases in the middle.

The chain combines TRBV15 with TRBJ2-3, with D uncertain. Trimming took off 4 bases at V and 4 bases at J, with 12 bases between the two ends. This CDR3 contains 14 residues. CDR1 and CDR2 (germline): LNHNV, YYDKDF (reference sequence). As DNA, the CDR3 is TGTGCCACCAGCAAACCCATCTCGGCAGATACGCAGTATTTT. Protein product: CATSKPISADTQYF. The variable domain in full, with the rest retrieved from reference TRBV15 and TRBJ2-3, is DAMVIQNPRYQVTQFGKPVTLSCSQTLNHNVMYWYQQKSSQAPKLLFHYYDKDFNNEADTPDNFQSRRPNTSFCFLDIRSPGLGDTAMYLCATSKPISADTQYFGPGTRLTVL.

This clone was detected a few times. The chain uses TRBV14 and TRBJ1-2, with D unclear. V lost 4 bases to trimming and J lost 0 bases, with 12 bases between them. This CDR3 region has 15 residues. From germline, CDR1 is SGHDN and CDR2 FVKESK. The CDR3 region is CASSPARLTNYGYTF. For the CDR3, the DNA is TGTGCCAGCAGCCCGGCGAGGTTGACTAACTATGGCTACACCTTC.

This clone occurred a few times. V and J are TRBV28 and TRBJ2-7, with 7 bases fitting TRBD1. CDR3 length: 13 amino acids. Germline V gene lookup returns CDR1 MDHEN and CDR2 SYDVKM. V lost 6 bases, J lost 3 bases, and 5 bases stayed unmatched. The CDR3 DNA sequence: TGTGCCAGCAGGACAGGGTCGGGCTACGAGCAGTACTTC. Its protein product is CASRTGSGYEQYF. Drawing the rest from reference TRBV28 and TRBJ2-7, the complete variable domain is DVKVTQSSRYLVKRTGEKVFLECVQDMDHENMFWYRQDPGLGLRLIYFSYDVKMKEKGDIPEGYSVSREKKERFSLILESASTNQTSMYLCASRTGSGYEQYFGPGTRLTVT.

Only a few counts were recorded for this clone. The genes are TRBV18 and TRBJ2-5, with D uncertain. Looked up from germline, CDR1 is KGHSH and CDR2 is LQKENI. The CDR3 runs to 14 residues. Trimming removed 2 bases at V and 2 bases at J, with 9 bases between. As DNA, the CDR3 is TGTGCCAGCTCACCAAGCCCAATACAAGAGACCCAGTACTTC. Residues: CASSPSPIQETQYF.

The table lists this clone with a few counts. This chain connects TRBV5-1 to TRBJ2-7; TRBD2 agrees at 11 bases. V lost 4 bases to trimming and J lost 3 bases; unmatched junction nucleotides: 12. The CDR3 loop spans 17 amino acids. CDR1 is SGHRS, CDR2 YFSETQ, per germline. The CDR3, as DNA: TGCGCCAGCAGCGTAGGGAAGATTAGCGGGAGGGACTACGAGCAGTACTTC. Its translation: CASSVGKISGRDYEQYF.

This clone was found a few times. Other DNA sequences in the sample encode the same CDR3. For the CDR3, the DNA is TGTGCCAGCAGGAAACAGGAGCTGAACACTGAAGCTTTCTTT. Its translation: CASRKQELNTEAFF. This chain links TRBV6-6 with TRBJ1-1, with D possibly being TRBD1 (5 bases). Germline V lookup: CDR1 MNHNY, CDR2 SVGAGI (reference sequence). The CDR3 loop spans 14 amino acids. The V and J ends lost 6 bases and 0 bases respectively, with 11 bases between them.

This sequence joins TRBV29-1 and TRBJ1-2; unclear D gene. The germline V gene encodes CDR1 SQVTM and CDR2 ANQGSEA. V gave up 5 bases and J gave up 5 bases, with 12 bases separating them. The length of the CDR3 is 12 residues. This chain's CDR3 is CSVSRAHYGYTF. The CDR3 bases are TGCAGCGTTTCAAGGGCTCATTATGGCTACACCTTC.